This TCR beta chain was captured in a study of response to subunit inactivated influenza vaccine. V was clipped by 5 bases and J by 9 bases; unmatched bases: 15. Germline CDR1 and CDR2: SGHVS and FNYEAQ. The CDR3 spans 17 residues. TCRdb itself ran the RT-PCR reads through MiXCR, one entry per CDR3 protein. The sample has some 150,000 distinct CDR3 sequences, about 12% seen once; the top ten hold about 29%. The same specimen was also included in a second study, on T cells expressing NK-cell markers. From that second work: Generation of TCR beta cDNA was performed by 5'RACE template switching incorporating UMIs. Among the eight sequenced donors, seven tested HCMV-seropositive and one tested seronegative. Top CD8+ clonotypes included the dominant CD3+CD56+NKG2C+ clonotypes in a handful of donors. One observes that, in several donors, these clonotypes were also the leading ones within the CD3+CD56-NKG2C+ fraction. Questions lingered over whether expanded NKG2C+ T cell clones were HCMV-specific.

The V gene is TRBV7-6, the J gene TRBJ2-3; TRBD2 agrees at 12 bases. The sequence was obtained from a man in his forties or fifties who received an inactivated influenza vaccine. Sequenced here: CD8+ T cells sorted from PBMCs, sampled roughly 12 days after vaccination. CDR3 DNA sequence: TGTGCCAGCAGCCCAGGGACTAGCGGGCCCCTCGTGACCACGCAGTATTTT. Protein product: CASSPGTSGPLVTTQYF.